This T cell receptor beta chain was retrieved from a study of shared clonotypes between healthy human individuals. The sorted-subset replicate PCRs were given 150 to 250 ng DNA, which is around 29,000 T cell genomes. Measured with immunoSEQ multiplex PCR; TCRdb has only the in-frame clones, and not every one. The profile shows about 1,500,000 clones, roughly 95% of them singletons. Germline CDR1 reads SGHNT; CDR2 reads YYREEE (reference sequence). Trimming pared 3 bases from V and 8 bases from J, leaving 15 bases between. The CDR3 contains 14 residues. The rearrangement joins TRBV5-4 to TRBJ2-1; the D is unclear. The sequenced sample was naive CD4+ T cells sorted from blood. Subset in this sample: CD45RA+ positively selected. This TCR was sampled from a man aged 30 to 39 in good health. CDR3 coding DNA: TGTGCCAGCAGCTCCCGCAAGGCTGGCGATGAGCAGTTCTTC. This translates into CASSSRKAGDEQFF.